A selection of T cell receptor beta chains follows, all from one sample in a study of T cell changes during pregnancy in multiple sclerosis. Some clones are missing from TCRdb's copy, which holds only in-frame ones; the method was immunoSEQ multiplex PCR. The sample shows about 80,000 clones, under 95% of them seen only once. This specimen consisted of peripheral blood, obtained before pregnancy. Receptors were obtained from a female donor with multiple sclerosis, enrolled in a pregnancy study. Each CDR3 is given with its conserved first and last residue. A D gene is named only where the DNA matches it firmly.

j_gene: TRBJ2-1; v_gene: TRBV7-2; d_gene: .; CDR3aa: CASSDLGLYNEQFF
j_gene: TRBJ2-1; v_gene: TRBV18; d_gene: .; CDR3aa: CASSQTPLYNEQFF
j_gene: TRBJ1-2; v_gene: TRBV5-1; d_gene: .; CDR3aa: CASSLARGGQGRYNYGYTF
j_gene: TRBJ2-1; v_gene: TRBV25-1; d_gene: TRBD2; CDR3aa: CASSIRAGGNYNEQFF
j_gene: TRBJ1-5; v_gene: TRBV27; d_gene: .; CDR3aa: CASSLSRSALQHF
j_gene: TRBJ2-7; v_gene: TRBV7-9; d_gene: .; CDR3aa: CASTPRGNRERWEQYF
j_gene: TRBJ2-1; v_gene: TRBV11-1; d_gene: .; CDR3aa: CASSLVQNWNEQFF
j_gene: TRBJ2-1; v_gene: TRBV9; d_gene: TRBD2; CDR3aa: CASSVDGGSSYNEQFF
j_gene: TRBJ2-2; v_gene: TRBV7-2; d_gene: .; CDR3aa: CASSFGRRVNTGELFF
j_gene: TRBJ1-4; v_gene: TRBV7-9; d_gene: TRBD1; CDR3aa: CASSPGQGREKLFF
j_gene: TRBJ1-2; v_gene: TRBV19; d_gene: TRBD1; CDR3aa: CASTSLAGQGAPDGYTF
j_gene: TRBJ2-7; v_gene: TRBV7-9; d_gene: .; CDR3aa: CASSPALTGFHEQYF
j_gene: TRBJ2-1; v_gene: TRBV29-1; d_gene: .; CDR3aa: CSVDSPSGNEQFF
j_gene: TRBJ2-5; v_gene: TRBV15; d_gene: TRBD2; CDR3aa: CATSASRTSGGETQYF
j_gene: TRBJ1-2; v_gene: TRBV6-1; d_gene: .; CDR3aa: CATEVHTNYGYTF
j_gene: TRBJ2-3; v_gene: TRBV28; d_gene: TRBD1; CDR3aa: CASSPHMGQVTDTQYF
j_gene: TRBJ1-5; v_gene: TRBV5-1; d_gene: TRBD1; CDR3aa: CASSAGQGGNQPQHF
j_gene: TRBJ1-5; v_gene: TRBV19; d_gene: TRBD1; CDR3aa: CASSIRDRLNEPQHF
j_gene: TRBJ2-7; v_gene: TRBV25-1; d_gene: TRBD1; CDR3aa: CASSVRPNRTGGEQYF
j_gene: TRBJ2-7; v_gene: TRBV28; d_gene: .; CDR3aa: CASTPLGGYEQYF
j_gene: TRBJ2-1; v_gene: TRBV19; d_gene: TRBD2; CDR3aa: CASRPPLLAGWGINEQFF
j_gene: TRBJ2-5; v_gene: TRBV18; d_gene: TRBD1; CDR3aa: CASSPLPGTGEKGTQYF
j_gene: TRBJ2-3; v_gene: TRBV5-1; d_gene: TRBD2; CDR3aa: CASSSGLAGGPSTDTQYF
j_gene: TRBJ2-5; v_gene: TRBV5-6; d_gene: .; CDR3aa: CASSSGYQETQYF
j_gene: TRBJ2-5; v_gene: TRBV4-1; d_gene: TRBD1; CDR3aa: CASSQIGTGRDF
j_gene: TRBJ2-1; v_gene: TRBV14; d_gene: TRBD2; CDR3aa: CASSRTSGTSYNEQFF
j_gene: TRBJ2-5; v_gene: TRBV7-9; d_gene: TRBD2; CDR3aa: CASSKREVKTQYF
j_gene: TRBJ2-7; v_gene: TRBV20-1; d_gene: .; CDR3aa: CSASRGFEQYF
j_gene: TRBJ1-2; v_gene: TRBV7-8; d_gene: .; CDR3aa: CASSLEDSSYTF
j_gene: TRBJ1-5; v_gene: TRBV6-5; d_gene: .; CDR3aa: CASSRDSNQPQHF
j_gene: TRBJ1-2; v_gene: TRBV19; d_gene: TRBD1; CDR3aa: CASSFRTGTNYGYTF
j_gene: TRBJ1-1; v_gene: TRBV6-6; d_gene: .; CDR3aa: CGSRGANTEAFF
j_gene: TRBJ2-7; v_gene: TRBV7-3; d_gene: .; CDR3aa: CASSLGGSSPYEQYF
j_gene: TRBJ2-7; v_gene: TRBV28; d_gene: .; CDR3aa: CASEEAGSSYEQYF
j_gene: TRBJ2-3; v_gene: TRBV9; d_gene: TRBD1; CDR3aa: CASSGGQGIDTQYF
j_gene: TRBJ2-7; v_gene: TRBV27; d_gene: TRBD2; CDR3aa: CASSPLAGNGQYEQYF
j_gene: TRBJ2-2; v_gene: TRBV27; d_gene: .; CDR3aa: CASRSTGELFF
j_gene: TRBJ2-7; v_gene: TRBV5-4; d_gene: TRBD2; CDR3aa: CASSRTSGLSYEQYF